The next 25 T cell receptor beta chains were all read from a single sample in a study of glioma-infiltrating T cells. TCR alpha and beta CDR3 regions were amplified from RNA using iRepertoire nested multiplex PCR. Via MiXCR, TCRdb re-called the multiplex PCR reads, giving one row per CDR3 protein. Of about 190,000 distinct CDR3 sequences in the sample, 32% are singletons; the top ten hold just over 20%. The sample comprised glioma tissue, nonneoplastic brain tissue, or PBMCs (not recorded which). The receptors were gathered from a human donor with low-grade glioma or glioblastoma, undergoing nonglioma brain surgery, or in good health (not recorded which).

This clonotype was observed at least ten times. The chain is built from TRBV7-2 and TRBJ1-5; D call uncertain. CDR3 length: 14 amino acids. Germline CDR1 SGHTA, CDR2 FQGNSA. Trimming stripped 4 bases from V and 6 bases from J, with 13 bases between. The CDR3 nucleotides read TGTGCCAGCAGCTCAAGTCTGACCGGTCAGCCCCAGCATTTT. Translation: CASSSSLTGQPQHF.

This clonotype was detected ten times or more. The rearrangement links TRBV10-3 to TRBJ2-3, with 12 positions matching TRBD2. V was pared by 11 bases and J by 5 bases, with 5 bases of the junction left unmatched. There are 13 residues in the CDR3. Germline V lookup: CDR1 ENHRY, CDR2 SYGVKD. The CDR3 nucleotides read TGTGCCGTGAGACTAGCGGGAGAAGATACGCAGTATTTT. Translation gives CAVRLAGEDTQYF.

The chain joins TRBV4-2 to TRBJ2-6; 9 nucleotides align to TRBD2. The CDR3 covers 19 residues. J gave up 3 bases and V 5 bases, and 14 bases lay outside the gene matches. The germline CDR1 and CDR2 sequences are LGHNA and YNFKEQ. The CDR3 bases are TGTGCCAGCAGCTTCAAAATCAACCCAGCGGGAGGTGGGGCCAACGTCCTGACTTTC. Encoded protein: CASSFKINPAGGGANVLTF.

The V and J genes are TRBV4-1 and TRBJ1-5; 9 positions agree with TRBD1. After removal of 7 bases from V and 2 bases from J, the junction contained 3 bases not matched to a gene. CDR1 is MGHRA and CDR2 is YSYEKL in the germline V gene. This CDR3 contains 14 residues. CDR3 DNA: TGCGCCAGCATCCGGGACAGGGGCAATCAGCCCCAGCATTTT. Its translation: CASIRDRGNQPQHF.

Remarks on this clonotype: A junction end diverges from the germline sequence, so it may reflect a read error. The genes are TRBV5-1 and TRBJ1-1, with 7 bases fitting TRBD1. The V gene's germline CDR1 is SGHRS and CDR2 YFSETQ. This CDR3 contains 13 residues. Written as DNA, the CDR3 is TGCGCCAGCAGCACGGGACAGAACACTGAAGCTTCCTTT. Residues: CASSTGQNTEASF.

The chain employs TRBV9 and TRBJ2-5; D gene uncertain. The CDR3 sequence is 13 residues long. The V and J ends lost 4 bases and 5 bases respectively, with 12 bases between them. Germline values: CDR1 SGDLS, CDR2 YYNGEE. CDR3 protein: CASSSTVHETQYF. The CDR3 region has the DNA TGTGCCAGCAGCAGCACAGTGCATGAGACCCAGTACTTC.

The rearrangement uses TRBV5-4 and TRBJ1-5, with 7 nucleotides matching TRBD1. Germline V CDR1 and CDR2: SGHNT, YYREEE (reference sequence). With 4 bases clipped from V and 8 bases from J, the junction kept 18 bases outside the gene matches. The length of the CDR3 is 17 residues. Here the CDR3 reads CASSLYTPGQKYKPQHF. The CDR3 DNA reads as TGTGCCAGCAGCCTGTATACCCCGGGACAGAAATATAAGCCCCAGCATTTT.

There are many counts of this clonotype. The gene calls are TRBV4-1 and TRBJ2-7; D is uncertain. V gave up 3 bases and J gave up 0 bases, with 15 bases separating them. Germline V lookup: CDR1 MGHRA, CDR2 YSYEKL. There are 16 residues in the CDR3. The CDR3 here is CASSQTLSPSSYEQYF. DNA of the CDR3: TGCGCCAGCAGCCAGACCTTATCGCCGAGCTCCTACGAGCAGTACTTC.

This clonotype was picked up many times. V usage is TRBV20-1 and J usage is TRBJ2-3, with 9 bases fitting TRBD2. CDR1 and CDR2 from the germline V gene are DFQATT and SNEGSKA (reference sequence). There are 17 residues in the CDR3. Trimming cost V 0 bases and J 2 bases; bases outside gene matches: 9. The DNA of the CDR3 is TGCAGTGCTAGAGATATGCCTAGCGGGAAACACACAGATACGCAGTATTTT. This gives the protein CSARDMPSGKHTDTQYF.

This clonotype was seen many times. J is TRBJ2-5 and V is TRBV12-3 or TRBV12-4; 8 nucleotides match TRBD2. The CDR3 loop spans 15 amino acids. V lost 2 bases to trimming and J lost 2 bases; unmatched junction nucleotides: 4. CDR3 sequence: CASSLTGGIQETQYF. DNA of the CDR3: TGTGCCAGCAGTTTAACGGGGGGGATTCAAGAGACCCAGTACTTC.

This clonotype has only one observation. The chain couples TRBV27 to TRBJ1-4, with a tentative D call TRBD1 (6 bases). This CDR3 spans 13 amino acids. Germline loops: CDR1 MNHEY, CDR2 SMNVEV (reference sequence). V was pared by 6 bases and J by 8 bases, with 13 bases between. CDR3 loop: CASRTGGVEKLFF. In DNA form, the CDR3 reads TGTGCCAGCAGAACGGGGGGCGTAGAAAAACTGTTTTTT.

About this clonotype: The junction departs from germline at one end; a sequencing error may be responsible. The V and J genes are TRBV6-5 and TRBJ2-3; D is unclear. This CDR3 is built from 14 residues. Germline values: CDR1 MNHEY, CDR2 SVGAGI. The CDR3 DNA sequence: TGTGCCGGCAGTGAAAAAGGGCGCACAGATACGCAGTATTTT. Its translation is CAGSEKGRTDTQYF.

As concerns this clonotype: This may be a read error: a much more frequent sequence differs by one nucleotide. J is TRBJ2-3 and V is TRBV11-3; either TRBD1 or TRBD2 may supply D (6 bases each). The ends were cut back, 7 bases at V and 4 bases at J, with 15 bases in the middle. This CDR3 comprises 14 residues. Germline V gene sequence: CDR1 SGHNT, CDR2 YENEEA. This CDR3 reads CASILGGGADTQYF. The CDR3 DNA is TGTGCCAGCATCTTGGGGGGCGGAGCAGATACGCAGTATTTT. The full variable domain, rest sourced from reference TRBV11-3 and TRBJ2-3, is EAGVVQSPRYKIIEKKQPVAFWCNPISGHNTLYWYLQNLGQGPELLIRYENEEAVDDSQLPKDRFSAERLKGVDSTLKIQPAELGDSAVYLCASILGGGADTQYFGPGTRLTVL.

The sample holds many counts of this clonotype. The chain recombines TRBV7-6 with TRBJ2-7, with D uncertain. The CDR3 covers 12 residues. Germline V gives CDR1 SGHVS, CDR2 FNYEAQ. V lost 4 bases and J 6 bases, leaving 10 bases between the germline ends. In DNA, the CDR3 is TGTGCCAGCAGCTCCCAGCTGGCCGAGCAGTACTTC. It specifies CASSSQLAEQYF.

The chain joins TRBV5-5 to TRBJ1-5; maybe TRBD1 (6 bases). V lost 4 bases and J 4 bases, leaving 24 bases between the germline ends. The CDR3 spans 18 residues. Germline V gene data show CDR1 as SGHKS and CDR2 as YYEKEE (reference sequence). CDR3 nucleotide sequence: TGTGCCAGCAGCCCGCAGCTGGACAGTTTTCTTCGTAATCAGCCCCAGCATTTT. Its translation: CASSPQLDSFLRNQPQHF.

This clonotype has a single count. This chain connects TRBV4-1 to TRBJ2-2; no clear D gene. The CDR3 has 15 residues. The germline V gene encodes CDR1 MGHRA and CDR2 YSYEKL. V lost 1 base to trimming and J lost 6 bases, with 12 bases between them. The CDR3 bases are TGCGCCAGCAGCCAAGTGGCGGTAACGGCCGGGGAGCTGTTTTTT. Translation gives CASSQVAVTAGELFF.

This clonotype was detected ten times or more. V and J are TRBV27 and TRBJ1-5, with D possibly TRBD1 on 5 matching bases. Looked up from germline, CDR1 is MNHEY and CDR2 is SMNVEV (reference sequence). V was clipped by 6 bases and J by 4 bases, with 10 bases between them. The CDR3 covers 13 residues. CDR3 sequence: CASRSTENQPQHF. CDR3 nucleotide sequence: TGTGCCAGCAGATCGACAGAGAATCAGCCCCAGCATTTT.

This clonotype has a count of ten or more. The chain uses TRBV6-1 and TRBJ1-4; D is unclear. The CDR3 length is 14 residues. The V end lost 6 bases, the J end lost 2 bases, and 10 bases lay between the germline ends. Germline V lookup: CDR1 MNHNS, CDR2 SASEGT. The CDR3 bases are TGTGCCAGCAGCGCCGGGCGGACTAATGAAAAACTGTTTTTT. As protein: CASSAGRTNEKLFF.

This clonotype was recorded many times. The CDR3 coding sequence is TGTGCCAGCAGCTCCTACGCCAGGGCTGGAAACACCATATATTTT. This encodes CASSSYARAGNTIYF. The chain combines TRBV7-9 with TRBJ1-3; a weak D match, TRBD1 (5 bases). V gave up 4 bases and J gave up 2 bases, with 12 bases separating them. CDR3 length: 15 residues. Germline loops: CDR1 SEHNR, CDR2 FQNEAQ (reference sequence).

The chain couples TRBV20-1 to TRBJ1-1; TRBD1 is a possible D gene (5 bases). The CDR3 loop spans 12 amino acids. The germline V gene encodes CDR1 DFQATT and CDR2 SNEGSKA (reference sequence). Trimming left V 7 bases short and J 12 bases short, with 21 bases between. The CDR3 sequence: CSGEGFESQTFF. As DNA, the CDR3 is TGCAGTGGTGAGGGGTTTGAATCGCAGACTTTCTTT.

The rearrangement joins TRBV19 to TRBJ2-1; TRBD2 agrees at 12 bases. The J call is doubtful: the DNA matches TRBJ2-7 better. The CDR3 runs to 16 residues. In germline, CDR1 is LNHDA, CDR2 SQIVND (reference sequence). CDR3 amino acids: CASSLWTSGVTYEQYF. In DNA form, the CDR3 reads TGTGCCAGTAGTCTTTGGACTAGCGGGGTAACCTACGAGCAGTACTTC.

This clonotype was recorded at least ten times. This chain links TRBV18 with TRBJ2-7; 8 nucleotides match TRBD2. The germline V gene has CDR1 KGHSH and CDR2 LQKENI. This CDR3 contains 16 residues. V shed 0 bases, J shed 4 bases, and the junction held 8 bases outside the gene matches. The CDR3 sequence is CASSPPWGLGLYEQYF. In DNA form, the CDR3 reads TGTGCCAGCTCACCACCGTGGGGACTAGGGTTGTACGAGCAGTACTTC.

A remark on this clonotype: This may arise from a read error, as a much more abundant clone is one base away. The rearrangement links TRBV12-5 to TRBJ2-5, with D tentatively TRBD1 (5 bases). V was trimmed by 5 bases and J by 7 bases, leaving 14 bases between them. Germline loops: CDR1 LGHNT, CDR2 FRNRAP. The CDR3 covers 13 residues. DNA of the CDR3: TGTGCTAGTGGTCCGGTCCAGGGTAGGACCCAGTACTTC. Protein: CASGPVQGRTQYF.

To note about this clonotype: A much larger clone lies a single base off, so this may be a read error. The chain combines TRBV20-1 with TRBJ2-1, with D perhaps TRBD1 (5 bases). There are 14 residues in the CDR3. CDR1 is DFQATT and CDR2 is SNEGSKA in the germline V gene (reference sequence). CDR3 coding DNA: TGCATTGCTAGAGATGACCAGGGATGGGATGAGCAGTTCTTC. Translation: CIARDDQGWDEQFF.

This clonotype was recorded many times. This chain joins TRBV4-1 and TRBJ2-5; TRBD1 matches 11 bases. This CDR3 comprises 15 residues. Germline CDR1 reads MGHRA; CDR2 reads YSYEKL. Unmatched junction bases numbered 7, after V lost 3 bases and J lost 7 bases. The CDR3 sequence: CASSQAGTGGATQYF. The CDR3 DNA reads TGCGCCAGCAGCCAGGCCGGGACAGGGGGGGCGACCCAGTACTTC.